These 28 T cell receptor beta chains were all obtained from the same sample, sequenced in a study of OX40 agonist ivuxolimab in advanced cancers. The repertoire was sequenced with immunoSEQ multiplex PCR; TCRdb's copy has only in-frame clones and lacks some. The table includes about 82,000 clones, about 91% detected once. The material sequenced was CD4+ or CD8+ T cells sorted from blood, taken in a trial of the OX40 agonist ivuxolimab. These receptors all stem from an adult with an advanced solid tumor such as melanoma, head and neck, liver or kidney cancer.

This chain joins TRBV30 and TRBJ1-3, with a possible D match to TRBD1 (6 bases). The CDR3 extends over 12 amino acids. The V end was cut by 3 bases, the J end by 4 bases, with 7 bases between. Per the germline V gene, CDR1 is GTSNPN and CDR2 is SVGIG (reference sequence). The CDR3 reads CAWSQGGNTIYF. CDR3 in DNA: TGTGCCTGGAGCCAGGGGGGAAACACCATATATTTT.

The chain carries TRBV5-4 and TRBJ2-3, with 7 bases lining up with TRBD2. Per the germline V gene, CDR1 is SGHNT and CDR2 is YYREEE (reference sequence). The CDR3 loop spans 18 amino acids. The V and J ends lost 4 bases and 2 bases, in that order; junction bases with no gene match: 16. The CDR3 region is CASSQEIGLAVATDTQYF. The CDR3 bases are TGTGCCAGCAGCCAAGAGATTGGTCTAGCGGTGGCCACAGATACGCAGTATTTT.

This clone is a singleton in its sample. The V gene is TRBV2, the J gene TRBJ2-3; D perhaps matches TRBD2 (5 bases). This CDR3 is 14 amino acids long. Looked up from germline, CDR1 is SNHLY and CDR2 is FYNNEI. Trimming shortened V by 11 bases and J by 1 base, and 16 bases separated the two germline ends. CDR3 loop: CAREPTLGTDTQYF. CDR3 nucleotide sequence: TGTGCCCGGGAACCCACTTTGGGCACAGATACGCAGTATTTT.

The gene calls are TRBV14 and TRBJ2-1; 9 nucleotides line up with TRBD1. This CDR3 region has 16 residues. Germline V CDR1 and CDR2: SGHDN, FVKESK. With V trimmed by 2 bases and J by 8 bases, 10 bases remained unmatched. In DNA form, the CDR3 reads TGTGCCAGCAGCCAACTCCCGGGACAGGGAAAGGATGAGCAGTTCTTC. This gives the protein CASSQLPGQGKDEQFF.

CDR3 residues: CASSKGGDEQFF. In DNA, the CDR3 is TGTGCCAGCAGTAAGGGGGGCGATGAGCAGTTCTTC. V is TRBV6-5 and J is TRBJ2-1; the D gene could be TRBD1 or TRBD2 (6 bases each). The germline V gene encodes CDR1 MNHEY and CDR2 SVGAGI. Trimming removed 5 bases at V and 8 bases at J, with 10 bases between. The CDR3 runs 12 residues.

The chain combines TRBV6-6 with TRBJ2-1; the D gene is possibly TRBD2 (5 bases). Germline V gene lookup returns CDR1 MNHNY and CDR2 SVGAGI (reference sequence). The CDR3 extends over 13 amino acids. V shed 4 bases and J shed 3 bases, with 7 bases lying between them. The DNA for the CDR3 is TGTGCCAGCAGTTCCGAGGGCTACAATGAGCAGTTCTTC. This gives the protein CASSSEGYNEQFF.

This chain uses TRBV7-2 with TRBJ2-7; D is undetermined. The CDR3 contains 11 residues. The ends were cut back, 5 bases at V and 3 bases at J, with 5 bases in the middle. Germline V gene sequence: CDR1 SGHTA, CDR2 FQGNSA. As DNA, the CDR3 is TGTGCCAGCAGCACTAACTACGAGCAGTACTTC. Translation: CASSTNYEQYF.

The chain couples TRBV7-8 to TRBJ2-1, with TRBD2 matching 12 bases. The CDR3 has 16 amino acids. Per the germline V gene, CDR1 is SGHVS and CDR2 is FQNEAQ. The ends lost 1 base at V and 8 bases at J; junction bases unmatched: 6. The CDR3 region has the DNA TGTGCCAGCAGCTTAGGGGCTAGCGGGAGGGTATATGAGCAGTTCTTC. Translation: CASSLGASGRVYEQFF. The entire variable domain, with the rest obtained from reference TRBV7-8 and TRBJ2-1, is as follows: GAGVSQSPRYKVAKRGQDVALRCDPISGHVSLFWYQQALGQGPEFLTYFQNEAQLDKSGLPSDRFFAERPEGSVSTLKIQRTQQEDSAVYLCASSLGASGRVYEQFFGPGTRLTVL.

The sample holds one count of this clone. V is TRBV7-3 and J is TRBJ2-1; D unresolved. Germline V gene sequence: CDR1 SGHTA, CDR2 FQGTGA. The CDR3 has 14 residues. V was trimmed by 3 bases and J by 5 bases, leaving 11 bases between them. For the CDR3, the DNA is TGTGCCAGCAGCTTTTCGCAGTCTAACAATGAGCAGTTCTTC. It translates to CASSFSQSNNEQFF.

V and J are TRBV7-2 and TRBJ2-1, with D unresolved. Germline V lookup: CDR1 SGHTA, CDR2 FQGNSA. The CDR3 is 14 amino acids. Between the trimmed V and J ends, which lost 5 bases and 3 bases, there was a span of 11 bases. CDR3 residues: CASSQHAGYNEQFF. DNA for the CDR3: TGTGCCAGCAGCCAACACGCCGGCTACAATGAGCAGTTCTTC.

This rearrangement joins TRBV14 to TRBJ2-3, with TRBD2 matching over 9 bases. The CDR3 has 15 residues. CDR1 and CDR2 from the germline V gene are SGHDN and FVKESK. The junction had 5 bases not matched to a gene; V was cut back by 3 bases and J by 4 bases. As DNA, the CDR3 is TGTGCCAGCAGCCAGGGACTAGCTGGGGCAGATACGCAGTATTTT. It translates to CASSQGLAGADTQYF.

This chain links TRBV9 with TRBJ1-3, with D uncertain. This CDR3 is 14 amino acids long. The germline V gene has CDR1 SGDLS and CDR2 YYNGEE. V was cut by 3 bases and J by 9 bases, with 16 bases left in between. The CDR3 protein is CASSDPTIPGTIYF. DNA of the CDR3: TGTGCCAGCAGCGACCCCACCATACCGGGCACCATATATTTT.

The chain uses TRBV5-1 and TRBJ2-1, with 10 positions matching TRBD2. Germline values: CDR1 SGHRS, CDR2 YFSETQ. The CDR3 totals 15 residues. The V segment lost 4 bases and the J segment 1 base; nucleotides outside the gene matches: 2. CDR3 nucleotide sequence: TGCGCCAGCAGCACACTAGCGGGGTCCTACAATGAGCAGTTCTTC. Translation gives CASSTLAGSYNEQFF.

This clone was seen once. This chain connects TRBV20-1 to TRBJ1-5; D not certain. The germline V gene encodes CDR1 DFQATT and CDR2 SNEGSKA (reference sequence). The CDR3 extends over 11 amino acids. The V end lost 3 bases, the J end lost 5 bases, and 5 bases lay between the germline ends. Here the CDR3 reads CSASRDQPQHF. CDR3 sequence (DNA): TGCAGTGCTAGTAGGGATCAGCCCCAGCATTTT.

The V gene is TRBV6-1, the J gene TRBJ2-5; D possibly matches TRBD1 or TRBD2 (6 bases each). V dropped 7 bases and J dropped 5 bases, with 14 bases sitting between them. This CDR3 is 13 amino acids long. CDR1 is MNHNS and CDR2 is SASEGT in the germline V gene. CDR3 DNA sequence: TGTGCCAGCACGCCCCGGGGGCCCGAGACCCAGTACTTC. It is translated as CASTPRGPETQYF.

J is TRBJ2-1 and V is TRBV9, with D tentatively TRBD2 (5 bases). The CDR3 is 15 residues long. Germline V gene sequence: CDR1 SGDLS, CDR2 YYNGEE. V was shortened by 0 bases and J by 5 bases, with 12 bases between the two germline ends. As DNA, the CDR3 is TGTGCCAGCAGCGTAGGTTCGGCGACTAACAATGAGCAGTTCTTC. Residues: CASSVGSATNNEQFF.

This sequence joins TRBV29-1 and TRBJ2-2; the match to TRBD2 covers 7 bases. V gave up 2 bases and J gave up 4 bases; unmatched junction bases: 10. The CDR3 is 16 amino acids. The V gene's germline CDR1 is SQVTM and CDR2 ANQGSEA. CDR3 protein: CSVELSGPIFTGELFF. As DNA, the CDR3 is TGCAGCGTTGAACTTAGCGGGCCGATATTCACCGGGGAGCTGTTTTTT.

V and J are TRBV4-2 and TRBJ2-3, with TRBD2 identical over 10 bases. Germline CDR1 LGHNA, CDR2 YNFKEQ. Unmatched junction bases numbered 5, after V lost 2 bases and J lost 0 bases. CDR3 length equals 17 residues. The CDR3 region has the DNA TGTGCCAGCAGCCAAACATCGACTAGCGGGAGCACAGATACGCAGTATTTT. This encodes CASSQTSTSGSTDTQYF.

The rearrangement links TRBV7-9 to TRBJ2-7; D not resolved. Germline loops: CDR1 SEHNR, CDR2 FQNEAQ (reference sequence). This CDR3 spans 14 amino acids. V lost 4 bases and J lost 3, with 13 bases in between. CDR3 DNA: TGTGCCAGCAGCTCTGGCGGTTCGCTCTACGAGCAGTACTTC. Translating it yields CASSSGGSLYEQYF.

The V gene is TRBV4-2, the J gene TRBJ1-2; 7 bases match TRBD1. The V gene end was trimmed by 5 bases and the J gene end by 1 base; junction bases not matched to a gene: 7. Per the germline V gene, CDR1 is LGHNA and CDR2 is YNFKEQ. This CDR3 region has 15 residues. The CDR3 spells CASSSRTGLNYGYTF. In DNA form, the CDR3 reads TGTGCCAGCAGCTCCCGGACAGGCCTTAACTATGGCTACACCTTC.

The chain links TRBV19 to TRBJ2-2; D is uncertain. Germline CDR1 LNHDA, CDR2 SQIVND (reference sequence). With 1 base removed from V and 6 bases from J, the gap between germline ends came to 0 bases. The CDR3 is made up of 11 amino acids. The CDR3, as DNA: TGTGCCAGTAGTATAGCCGGGGAGCTGTTTTTT. It translates to CASSIAGELFF.

CDR3 protein: CASRIRGNTEAFF. As DNA, the CDR3 is TGTGCCAGCAGAATCCGGGGGAACACTGAAGCTTTCTTT. The chain uses TRBV2 and TRBJ1-1, with D unclear. V was pared by 6 bases and J by 1 base, with 9 bases between. This CDR3 spans 13 amino acids. CDR1 is SNHLY, CDR2 FYNNEI, per germline.

The gene calls are TRBV4-3 and TRBJ2-2; TRBD2 might be the D (5 bases). Germline V lookup: CDR1 LGHNA, CDR2 YSLEER. CDR3 size: 15 residues. The germline V and J ends were trimmed by 0 bases and 7 bases, with 12 bases remaining between them. DNA of the CDR3: TGCGCCAGCAGCCAAGAAATCGGGGTAGGCGGGGAGCTGTTTTTT. The encoded protein is CASSQEIGVGGELFF.

The chain combines TRBV11-2 with TRBJ1-1, with D possibly being TRBD1 (6 bases). The CDR3 contains 13 residues. The germline V gene has CDR1 SGHAT and CDR2 FQNNGV. V was clipped by 0 bases and J by 11 bases, with 13 bases between them. The DNA of the CDR3 is TGTGCCAGCAGCTTAGATCACAGGGCGGGGGCTTTCTTT. This translates into CASSLDHRAGAFF.

The rearrangement joins TRBV7-3 to TRBJ2-3; 9 nucleotides agree with TRBD2. Germline CDR1 is SGHTA and CDR2 is FQGTGA. V lost 5 bases to trimming and J lost 4 bases; unmatched junction nucleotides: 7. The CDR3 runs to 15 residues. The CDR3 is CASSPASGGPDTQYF. CDR3 sequence (DNA): TGTGCCAGCAGCCCCGCCAGCGGGGGGCCAGATACGCAGTATTTT.

This clone was seen once. The rearrangement uses TRBV7-2 and TRBJ1-2, with 7 bases matching TRBD1. There are 14 residues in the CDR3. V dropped 0 bases and J dropped 6; count of bases not matched to a gene: 4. Germline loops: CDR1 SGHTA, CDR2 FQGNSA. CDR3: CASSLARQGHGYTF. The CDR3 nucleotides are TGTGCCAGCAGCTTAGCAAGACAGGGACATGGCTACACCTTC.

The chain couples TRBV30 to TRBJ2-5, with D unresolved. The CDR3 totals 14 residues. The ends were cut back, 1 base at V and 5 bases at J, with 14 bases in the middle. From germline, CDR1 is GTSNPN and CDR2 SVGIG (reference sequence). CDR3 sequence: CAWSAYPQLETQYF. CDR3 nucleotide sequence: TGTGCCTGGAGTGCCTACCCCCAACTGGAGACCCAGTACTTC.

In this sample, this clone turned up a few times. The rearrangement uses TRBV28 and TRBJ1-5; possible D gene TRBD1, 6 bases. The V end was cut by 8 bases, the J end by 0 bases, with 8 bases between. This CDR3 has 13 amino acids. CDR1 is MDHEN and CDR2 is SYDVKM in the germline V gene. The CDR3 DNA sequence: TGTGCCAGCGGACAGTTTAGCAATCAGCCCCAGCATTTT. Protein product: CASGQFSNQPQHF.